The 12 T cell receptor beta chains below were found in one sample sequenced in a study of cytomegalovirus exposure and HLA in healthy donors. PCR used 60 Vbeta primers and 13 Jbeta primers. Sequencing used immunoSEQ multiplex PCR; TCRdb keeps in-frame clones, though not all of them. The data contain roughly 80,000 clones, 70% to 85% of them singletons. Sequencing was performed on PBMCs. These receptor sequences come from a woman aged 50 to 60 in good health and CMV-seronegative.

This chain uses TRBV6-6 with TRBJ2-7, with TRBD1 identical over 8 bases. The CDR3 consists of 14 residues. The germline V gene has CDR1 MNHNY and CDR2 SVGAGI (reference sequence). Losses at the gene ends were 5 bases for V and 6 bases for J; bases not matched to a gene: 9. As DNA, the CDR3 is TGTGCCAGCAGTCCCCCCGGGACAGGCACCGAGCAGTACTTC. Translated: CASSPPGTGTEQYF.

This clone appeared a single time. The chain couples TRBV25-1 to TRBJ1-3, with TRBD1 as a possible D gene (6 bases). Between the trimmed V and J ends, which lost 6 bases and 2 bases, there was a span of 14 bases. The CDR3 contains 15 residues. The germline CDR1 and CDR2 sequences are MGHDK and SYGVNS. The CDR3 sequence is CASRHRETTGNTIYF. Here the CDR3 DNA reads TGTGCCAGCAGACACAGGGAGACAACTGGAAACACCATATATTTT.

This rearrangement joins TRBV7-3 to TRBJ1-5, with a tentative D call TRBD1 (5 bases). The CDR3 spans 15 residues. Deletions cut 11 bases from V and 0 bases from J, with 17 bases between. Germline V gives CDR1 SGHTA, CDR2 FQGTGA. The CDR3 DNA is TGTGCCCTTGAGTTTCGACAGAATAGCAATCAGCCCCAGCATTTT. Residues: CALEFRQNSNQPQHF.

The V call is TRBV27, the J call TRBJ1-4; D perhaps matches TRBD1 (5 bases). CDR1 and CDR2 from the germline V gene are MNHEY and SMNVEV (reference sequence). The CDR3 totals 15 residues. Trimming pared 6 bases from V and 4 bases from J, leaving 15 bases between. CDR3 DNA: TGTGCCAGCAGCTGGGCGGGGGGAAGTAATGAAAAACTGTTTTTT. This encodes CASSWAGGSNEKLFF.

There are a few counts of this clone. The chain couples TRBV4-2 to TRBJ1-5; possibly TRBD1 for D (6 bases). Trimming stripped 1 base from V and 2 bases from J, with 12 bases between. From germline, CDR1 is LGHNA and CDR2 YNFKEQ. The CDR3 length is 16 residues. The CDR3 reads CASSQGNRDGNQPQHF. CDR3 nucleotides: TGTGCCAGCAGCCAAGGAAACAGGGATGGCAATCAGCCCCAGCATTTT.

The rearrangement joins TRBV21-1 to TRBJ2-7; no DNA check was done on the table's D call, TRBD2. TRBV21-1 is a listed pseudogene. The CDR3 has 15 amino acids. The CDR3 DNA follows: TGTGCCAGCACCTTCCCCGGGGGGGCCTACGTTGGGCAGTACGTC. As protein: CASTFPGGAYVGQYV.

This chain joins TRBV5-1 and TRBJ1-1; D might be TRBD1 (5 bases). Germline V gives CDR1 SGHRS, CDR2 YFSETQ. The CDR3 has 14 amino acids. V was pared by 4 bases and J by 3 bases, with 13 bases between. CDR3 residues: CASSPSGGDTEAFF. The CDR3 DNA follows: TGCGCCAGCAGCCCCTCCGGGGGGGACACTGAAGCTTTCTTT.

The V and J genes are TRBV7-9 and TRBJ1-1, with TRBD1 matching over 10 bases. The V gene's germline CDR1 is SEHNR and CDR2 FQNEAQ (reference sequence). V shed 5 bases and J 5 bases; nucleotides not matched to a gene: 8. This CDR3 has 15 amino acids. The CDR3 DNA reads as TGTGCCAGCAGCGTGACAGGGGGCGCGGGGACTGAAGCTTTCTTT. As protein: CASSVTGGAGTEAFF.

This clone was seen only once. The chain combines TRBV19 with TRBJ1-4; D remains unclear. The CDR3 is 16 amino acids. Trimming cost V 3 bases and J 8 bases, with 19 bases left between them. Germline assignment: CDR1 LNHDA and CDR2 SQIVND (reference sequence). CDR3 protein: CASSIVGLGADEKLFF. In nucleotides, the CDR3 is TGTGCCAGTAGTATCGTAGGCCTGGGAGCAGACGAAAAACTGTTTTTT. Full variable domain (missing parts from reference TRBV19 and TRBJ1-4): DGGITQSPKYLFRKEGQNVTLSCEQNLNHDAMYWYRQDPGQGLRLIYYSQIVNDFQKGDIAEGYSVSREKKESFPLTVTSAQKNPTAFYLCASSIVGLGADEKLFFGSGTQLSVL.

The CDR3 nucleotides are TGTGCCACCAGCAGAGAAGGGGTCTCAAATGAGCAGTTCTTC. Translating gives CATSREGVSNEQFF. The V gene is TRBV15, the J gene TRBJ2-1, with D maybe TRBD1 (5 bases). The CDR3 totals 14 residues. From germline, CDR1 is LNHNV and CDR2 YYDKDF (reference sequence). V lost 0 bases, J lost 7 bases, and 10 bases lay in between.

This clone was observed a single time. The chain has TRBV28 and TRBJ1-4; weak D call: TRBD1 (5 bases). Deletions cut 2 bases from V and 7 bases from J, with 11 bases between. Germline V gives CDR1 MDHEN, CDR2 SYDVKM. This CDR3 contains 14 residues. In DNA form, the CDR3 reads TGTGCCAGCAGTTTAGGGGGGTTAGGTGAAAAACTGTTTTTT. As protein: CASSLGGLGEKLFF.

The CDR3, as DNA: TGTGCCTCCCGGACTAGCGGGGGCCAAGAGACCCAGTACTTC. Translating gives CASRTSGGQETQYF. J is TRBJ2-5 and V is TRBV30, with 13 bases fitting TRBD2. The V gene end was trimmed by 7 bases and the J gene end by 1 base; junction bases not matched to a gene: 3. Germline V gives CDR1 GTSNPN, CDR2 SVGIG (reference sequence). This CDR3 is 14 amino acids long.